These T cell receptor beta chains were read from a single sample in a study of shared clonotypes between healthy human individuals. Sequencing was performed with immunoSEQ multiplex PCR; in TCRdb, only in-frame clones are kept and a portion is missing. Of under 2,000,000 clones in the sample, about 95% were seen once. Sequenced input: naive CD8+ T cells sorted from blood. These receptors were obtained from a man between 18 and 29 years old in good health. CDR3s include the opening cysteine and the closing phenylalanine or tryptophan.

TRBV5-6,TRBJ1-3,CASSLGDSGNTIYF
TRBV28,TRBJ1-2,CASGPDRRNYGYTF
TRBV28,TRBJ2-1,CASSGQGGGEQFF
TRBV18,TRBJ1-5,CASSPTTARYNQPQHF
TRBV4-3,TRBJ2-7,CASSQGPSYEQYF
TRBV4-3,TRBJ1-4,CASSRHPGANEKLFF
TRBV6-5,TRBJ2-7,CASSYGTGAGEQYF
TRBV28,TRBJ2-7,CASSRAGESYEQYF
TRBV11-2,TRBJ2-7,CASSLDDKGRVYYEQYF
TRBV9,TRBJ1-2,CASSETENYGYTF
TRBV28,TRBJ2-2,CASIKIGEVTNTGELFF
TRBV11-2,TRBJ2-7,CASSLDPGVDEQYF
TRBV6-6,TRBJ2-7,CASSYVPGTDYEQYF
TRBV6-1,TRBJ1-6,CASSESQGFYSPLHF
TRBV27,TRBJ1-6,CASSDDRGNSPLHF